The clone carrying this T cell receptor beta chain showed up just a few times. Its cognate antigen is unknown. These data belong to a study of T-cell memory formation after mild COVID-19. The J segment lost 7 bases and the V segment lost 6 bases, leaving 13 bases of the junction unmatched. The CDR3 spans 16 residues. Germline lookup yields CDR1 DFQATT and CDR2 SNEGSKA (reference sequence). Study outcomes and limitations: Whether day 37 second-wave clones are SARS-CoV-2-specific was not confirmed. The appearance of some responding clones in pre-infection memory suggested that cross-reactive memory joined. CD4/CD8 balance held among clones contracting day 15 to 85, and later expanders leaned CD4+.

TCRdb re-called the 5' RACE reads with MiXCR, one entry per CDR3 protein. In the table there are about half a million distinct CDR3 sequences, 18% of which are singletons. This TCR came from an adult woman who had mild COVID-19 (a few samples of this study predate the infection). Cell type and time point are not known. The sequenced material came from PBMCs or a T cell subset sorted from them (not recorded which). The rearrangement links TRBV20-1 to TRBJ2-1; 12 nucleotides align to TRBD2. The CDR3 coding sequence is TGCAGTGCCCCGGGAGAAGCTAGCGGGGGGGCAAATGAGCAGTTCTTC. Encoded protein: CSAPGEASGGANEQFF.